Listed here are 27 T cell receptor beta chains from one sample, sequenced in a study of blood T cell repertoires in COVID-19 (dated by TCRdb to 2020 to 2021). The library came from the immunoSEQ multiplex PCR assay. As stored in TCRdb, this immuneACCESS dataset retains in-frame rearrangements with V and J assigned. A fraction of the clones does not appear; measured against another copy, unresolved V genes explain less than half of the discrepancy, and the remainder lacks a known reason. The sample contains tens of thousands of clones, less than 85% of them found a single time. The ten largest make up around 13% of the sample. Sequencing input: peripheral blood. These receptors were collected from a human donor with acute or convalescent COVID-19. The donor label of this sample is uncertain.

About this clone itself: One end of the junction varies from germline; a read error may be responsible. The rearrangement links TRBV30 to TRBJ2-1; 8 nucleotides match TRBD2. CDR1 GTSNPN and CDR2 SVGIG come from the germline V gene (reference sequence). There are 16 residues in the CDR3. CDR3 in DNA: TGTGCCTGGAGCGGACCCCGGACTAGCTCCGACAATGAGCAGTTCTTC. It translates to CAWSGPRTSSDNEQFF.

Only one count was recorded for this clone. The chain is built from TRBV27 and TRBJ2-3; TRBD2 aligns across 9 bases. The length of the CDR3 is 16 residues. J lost 4 bases, V lost 4 bases, and 9 bases had no gene match. Germline V lookup: CDR1 MNHEY, CDR2 SMNVEV (reference sequence). CDR3 coding DNA: TGTGCCAGCAGTTACCTGGGGGCGGGAGGGGCAGATACGCAGTATTTT. Residues: CASSYLGAGGADTQYF.

V is TRBV24-1 and J is TRBJ1-4; a possible D gene is TRBD1 (6 bases). The germline V gene encodes CDR1 KGHDR and CDR2 SFDVKD. The CDR3 extends over 14 amino acids. V lost 12 bases and J lost 8, with 21 bases in between. This CDR3 reads CASLPGHQGEKLFF. The CDR3 DNA reads TGTGCCTCCCTGCCGGGACACCAGGGGGAAAAACTGTTTTTT.

The chain uses TRBV10-3 and TRBJ2-2, with D possibly matching TRBD1 (6 bases). CDR3 length: 14 amino acids. CDR1 and CDR2 (germline): ENHRY, SYGVKD. Trimming took 4 bases from V and 4 from J, leaving 10 bases between them. Written as DNA, the CDR3 is TGTGCCATCAGTGGGACAGAATTCACCGGGGAGCTGTTTTTT. This encodes CAISGTEFTGELFF.

V usage is TRBV4-3 and J usage is TRBJ1-1; 7 bases are a match to TRBD1. This CDR3 spans 16 amino acids. Germline lookup yields CDR1 LGHNA and CDR2 YSLEER. The ends lost 2 bases at V and 1 base at J; junction bases unmatched: 7. This CDR3 is CASSQTPGTANTEAFF. CDR3 DNA: TGCGCCAGCAGCCAAACCCCCGGGACAGCGAACACTGAAGCTTTCTTT.

There are a few counts of this clone. The chain's CDR3 is CASSTRDRDEKLFF. In DNA form, the CDR3 reads TGCGCCAGCAGCACCCGGGACAGGGATGAAAAACTGTTTTTT. V gene TRBV5-1 combines with J gene TRBJ1-4, with 9 positions matching TRBD1. Germline-derived CDR1 and CDR2 are SGHRS and YFSETQ. The CDR3 length is 14 residues. V lost 4 bases and J lost 6; bases outside the gene matches: 4.

This chain joins TRBV11-3 and TRBJ1-5; TRBD1 matches 7 bases. Trimming removed 5 bases from V and 0 bases from J; junction bases left unmatched: 16. The CDR3 has 19 amino acids. The germline gives CDR1 SGHNT, CDR2 YENEEA. In nucleotides, the CDR3 is TGTGCCAGCAGCCGATTCGGGACAGAGGGCGGGACTAGCAATCAGCCCCAGCATTTT. This translates into CASSRFGTEGGTSNQPQHF.

This clone was counted a few times. The chain combines TRBV7-3 with TRBJ2-2, with 8 bases matching TRBD1. CDR1 is SGHTA and CDR2 is FQGTGA in the germline V gene. J gave up 5 bases and V 6 bases, and 5 bases lay outside the gene matches. CDR3 size: 14 residues. CDR3 sequence reads: CASSQQGATGELFF. The DNA for the CDR3 is TGTGCCAGCAGTCAGCAGGGGGCTACCGGGGAGCTGTTTTTT.

This rearrangement joins TRBV24-1 to TRBJ2-1; D possibly corresponds to TRBD1 (6 bases). The germline V gene has CDR1 KGHDR and CDR2 SFDVKD. V gave up 3 bases and J gave up 8 bases, with 19 bases separating them. This CDR3 spans 16 amino acids. CDR3 residues: CATSDLAPTGFHEQFF. CDR3 nucleotides: TGTGCCACCAGTGATCTAGCACCCACAGGGTTCCATGAGCAGTTCTTC.

The gene calls are TRBV4-3 and TRBJ1-1; unclear D gene. V was cut by 4 bases and J by 0 bases, with 12 bases left in between. CDR1 and CDR2 (germline): LGHNA, YSLEER. The CDR3 sequence is 15 residues long. The CDR3 DNA reads as TGCGCCAGCAGCCGTCAGAACGATTTGAACACTGAAGCTTTCTTT. This sequence encodes CASSRQNDLNTEAFF.

The V and J genes are TRBV11-2 and TRBJ2-2; 9 bases align to TRBD2. V lost 4 bases and J lost 5; bases outside the gene matches: 11. This CDR3 has 17 amino acids. In germline, CDR1 is SGHAT, CDR2 FQNNGV. Here the CDR3 reads CASSSVLAGAGTGELFF. CDR3 nucleotides: TGTGCCAGCAGCTCGGTTTTAGCGGGAGCAGGGACCGGGGAGCTGTTTTTT.

The count of this clone is one. The rearrangement joins TRBV6-5 to TRBJ2-1; 7 bases are shared with TRBD1. The length of the CDR3 is 14 residues. Germline assignment: CDR1 MNHEY and CDR2 SVGAGI. V was clipped by 6 bases and J by 4 bases; unmatched bases: 6. The CDR3 DNA reads TGTGCCAGCAGGCAGGGGGACAATTACAATGAGCAGTTCTTC. The encoded protein is CASRQGDNYNEQFF.

The V call is TRBV7-8, the J call TRBJ2-7; weak D call: TRBD1 (6 bases). Between the trimmed V and J ends, which lost 3 bases and 0 bases, there was a span of 21 bases. CDR3 length: 18 amino acids. CDR1 is SGHVS, CDR2 FQNEAQ, per germline. The CDR3 loop is CASSFSPFRGLSSYEQYF. The CDR3, as DNA: TGTGCCAGCAGCTTTAGCCCCTTCAGGGGCCTAAGCTCCTACGAGCAGTACTTC.

V gene TRBV5-8 combines with J gene TRBJ1-1, with TRBD1 matching 8 bases. Germline V gene lookup returns CDR1 SGHTS and CDR2 YDEGEE. The CDR3 has 15 residues. V dropped 5 bases and J dropped 0; count of bases not matched to a gene: 6. The DNA of the CDR3 is TGTGCCAGCAGTCCAGGGGGCTGGGTGAACACTGAAGCTTTCTTT. This codes for CASSPGGWVNTEAFF.

The CDR3 DNA is TGTGCCAGCAGCTTAGGGGCAGGGGTTAATCAGCCCCAGCATTTT. Translating it yields CASSLGAGVNQPQHF. This chain connects TRBV11-2 to TRBJ1-5; D is perhaps TRBD1 (6 bases). The CDR3 sequence is 15 residues long. Germline lookup yields CDR1 SGHAT and CDR2 FQNNGV. V lost 1 base, J lost 4 bases, and 11 bases lay in between.

Of note for this clone: A junction end diverges from the germline sequence, so it may reflect a read error. The chain recombines TRBV2 with TRBJ2-7; 8 nucleotides match TRBD2. The CDR3 totals 14 residues. Per the germline V gene, CDR1 is SNHLY and CDR2 is FYNNEI. This CDR3 is CASSLDSGGYSPFF. CDR3 DNA sequence: TGTGCCAGCAGTCTCGACAGCGGGGGATATTCACCTTTCTTC.

The chain carries TRBV10-1 and TRBJ2-3; tentatively, D is TRBD1 (6 bases). The V gene's germline CDR1 is WNHNN and CDR2 SYGVQD (reference sequence). The germline V and J ends were trimmed by 4 bases and 0 bases, with 8 bases remaining between them. The CDR3 is 14 amino acids. CDR3 sequence reads: CASSGGQSTDTQYF. The CDR3, as DNA: TGCGCCAGCAGTGGGGGGCAGAGCACAGATACGCAGTATTTT.

This clone came up once. The chain recombines TRBV7-9 with TRBJ1-2, with 7 bases matching TRBD1. With 2 bases clipped from V and 8 bases from J, the junction kept 11 bases outside the gene matches. The CDR3 loop spans 15 amino acids. Germline V gene lookup returns CDR1 SEHNR and CDR2 FQNEAQ (reference sequence). The CDR3 sequence is CASSLFSEGAQGYTF. The CDR3 DNA sequence: TGTGCCAGCAGCTTATTCTCGGAGGGGGCACAAGGCTACACCTTC.

In this sample, this clone turned up once. The gene calls are TRBV18 and TRBJ2-1; 10 bases agree with TRBD2. The CDR3 has 17 amino acids. The germline gives CDR1 KGHSH, CDR2 LQKENI. After removal of 1 base from V and 6 bases from J, the junction contained 9 bases not matched to a gene. CDR3 DNA sequence: TGTGCCAGCTCACCACTGAGTCCAGCGGGAGGGCGCAATGAGCAGTTCTTC. This encodes CASSPLSPAGGRNEQFF.

The rearrangement joins TRBV4-2 to TRBJ2-7; 9 bases align to TRBD2. The CDR3 has 16 amino acids. V was pared by 0 bases and J by 2 bases, with 5 bases of the junction left unmatched. Germline V lookup: CDR1 LGHNA, CDR2 YNFKEQ. In DNA form, the CDR3 reads TGTGCCAGCAGCCAAGAAACTAGCGGGTTGACCTACGAGCAGTACTTC. The encoded protein is CASSQETSGLTYEQYF.

This chain links TRBV4-1 with TRBJ2-1, with a tentative D call TRBD2 (6 bases). Germline V gene sequence: CDR1 MGHRA, CDR2 YSYEKL. This CDR3 is 16 amino acids long. Trimming shortened V by 1 base and J by 3 bases, and 13 bases separated the two germline ends. CDR3 sequence reads: CASSQALTDYYNEQFF. In DNA, the CDR3 is TGCGCCAGCAGCCAAGCCCTAACGGACTACTACAATGAGCAGTTCTTC.

The J gene is TRBJ1-1, the V gene TRBV6-2 or TRBV6-3; D is possibly TRBD1 (6 bases). CDR3 size: 14 residues. Germline V lookup: CDR1 MNHEY, CDR2 SVGEGT. The germline V and J ends were trimmed by 5 bases and 1 base, with 11 bases remaining between them. CDR3 residues: CASSDRRSNTEAFF. DNA of the CDR3: TGTGCCAGCAGTGACAGGAGATCGAACACTGAAGCTTTCTTT.

The gene calls are TRBV11-2 and TRBJ2-7, with D tentatively TRBD1 (5 bases). This CDR3 spans 15 amino acids. Germline V gives CDR1 SGHAT, CDR2 FQNNGV. The ends were cut back, 7 bases at V and 3 bases at J, with 19 bases in the middle. The CDR3 region has the DNA TGTGCCAGCACCCTAGGGGCAGGGAAAGGCTACGAGCAGTACTTC. Translated: CASTLGAGKGYEQYF.

This clone was counted a few times. V gene TRBV4-1 combines with J gene TRBJ2-3; TRBD2 matches at 9 bases. Germline assignment: CDR1 MGHRA and CDR2 YSYEKL. The CDR3 runs 16 residues. V shed 4 bases, J shed 2 bases, and the junction held 7 bases outside the gene matches. The CDR3 DNA follows: TGCGCCAGCAGCCGTTCTCTAGCGGGGTCCACAGATACGCAGTATTTT. Its translation: CASSRSLAGSTDTQYF.

The chain combines TRBV24-1 with TRBJ2-3; D is perhaps TRBD2 (5 bases). With 9 bases removed from V and 6 bases from J, the gap between germline ends came to 15 bases. The CDR3 extends over 13 amino acids. Germline V lookup: CDR1 KGHDR, CDR2 SFDVKD. The CDR3 nucleotides are TGTGCCACCGAGAGCGGTTGGGCGGATACGCAGTATTTT. Protein product: CATESGWADTQYF.

The rearrangement uses TRBV15 and TRBJ2-6, with 8 positions matching TRBD1. Per germline, CDR1 LNHNV and CDR2 YYDKDF (reference sequence). The junction had 23 bases not matched to a gene; V was cut back by 9 bases and J by 4 bases. This CDR3 comprises 20 residues. CDR3 region: CATSKGAGTGGRPGANVLTF. The CDR3 DNA is TGTGCCACGAGTAAGGGGGCCGGGACAGGAGGTAGACCCGGGGCCAACGTCCTGACTTTC.

V gene TRBV7-2 combines with J gene TRBJ1-1; D is undetermined. The germline CDR1 and CDR2 sequences are SGHTA and FQGNSA. The germline V and J ends were trimmed by 0 bases and 1 base, with 12 bases remaining between them. The CDR3 length is 16 residues. The CDR3 coding sequence is TGTGCCAGCAGCTTAGCCACAGCCCGTGGGAACACTGAAGCTTTCTTT. Amino acid sequence: CASSLATARGNTEAFF.